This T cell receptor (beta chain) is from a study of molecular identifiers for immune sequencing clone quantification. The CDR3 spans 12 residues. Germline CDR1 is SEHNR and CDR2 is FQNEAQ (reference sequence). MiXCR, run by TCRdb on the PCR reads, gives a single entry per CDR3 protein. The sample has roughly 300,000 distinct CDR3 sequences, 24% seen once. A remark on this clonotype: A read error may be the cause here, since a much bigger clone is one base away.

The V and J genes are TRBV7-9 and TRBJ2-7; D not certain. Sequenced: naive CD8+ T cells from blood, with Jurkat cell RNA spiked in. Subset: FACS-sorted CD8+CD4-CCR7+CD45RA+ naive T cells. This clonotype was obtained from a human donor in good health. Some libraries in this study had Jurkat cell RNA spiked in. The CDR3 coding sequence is TGTGCCAGCAGCCCCCATTGGAACGAGCGGTACTTC. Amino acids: CASSPHWNERYF.